The 32 T cell receptor beta chains below come from one sample, sequenced in a study of blood T cells in healthy people across ages. PCR was performed a second time for about 6 to 12 cycles using a sample-barcoded 5' primer and a J-beta primer mix. TCRdb ran MiXCR on the 5' RACE reads and lists one entry per CDR3 protein. The sample consists of around 900,000 distinct CDR3 sequences, just over 50% of them appearing once. Sequencing was performed on blood. The receptors derive from a woman aged 55-69 years in good health.

Here the CDR3 DNA reads TGTGCCAGCAGCGGGTTCAGGGTCGCAAATGAAAAACTGTTTTTT. Residues: CASSGFRVANEKLFF. The chain recombines TRBV7-9 with TRBJ1-4, with D tentatively TRBD1 (5 bases). The CDR3 runs to 15 residues. Trimming took off 5 bases at V and 5 bases at J, with 15 bases between the two ends. CDR1 is SEHNR, CDR2 FQNEAQ, per germline (reference sequence). The full variable domain, rest sourced from reference TRBV7-9 and TRBJ1-4, is DTGVSQNPRHKITKRGQNVTFRCDPISEHNRLYWYRQTLGQGPEFLTYFQNEAQLEKSRLLSDRFSAERPKGSFSTLEIQRTEQGDSAMYLCASSGFRVANEKLFFGSGTQLSVL.

The rearrangement joins TRBV27 to TRBJ2-1, with D possibly being TRBD1 (6 bases). The J call may be incorrect, as the DNA end agrees better with TRBJ2-7. The CDR3 spans 13 residues. Germline assignment: CDR1 MNHEY and CDR2 SMNVEV (reference sequence). The CDR3 sequence is CASRDPQGCEQYF. CDR3 nucleotide sequence: TGTGCCAGCAGGGATCCACAGGGTTGCGAGCAGTACTTC.

The CDR3 DNA follows: TGCGCCAGCAGCCAAGATAGGAACACTCCTATTATGCAGTACTTC. Its translation is CASSQDRNTPIMQYF. The chain couples TRBV4-1 to TRBJ2-7, with unresolved D. Germline assignment: CDR1 MGHRA and CDR2 YSYEKL. The CDR3 covers 15 residues. The germline V and J ends were trimmed by 0 bases and 9 bases, with 18 bases remaining between them.

The chain is built from TRBV10-2 and TRBJ2-3; D possibly corresponds to TRBD1 (6 bases). Germline lookup yields CDR1 WSHSY and CDR2 SAAADI. Trimming pared 2 bases from V and 6 bases from J, leaving 15 bases between. This CDR3 has 15 amino acids. The CDR3 DNA reads TGCGCCAGCAGTGAGCCAGGGGTAGGGCGGGATACGCAGTATTTT. This gives the protein CASSEPGVGRDTQYF.

The chain joins TRBV7-2 to TRBJ2-7; 10 bases match TRBD2. This CDR3 has 16 residues. With 0 bases clipped from V and 3 bases from J, the junction kept 5 bases outside the gene matches. Germline V CDR1 and CDR2: SGHTA, FQGNSA. The CDR3 sequence is CASSLAVAGGNYEQYF. The DNA for the CDR3 is TGTGCCAGCAGCTTAGCTGTAGCGGGAGGCAACTACGAGCAGTACTTC.

A note on this clonotype: The junction departs from germline at one end; a sequencing error may be responsible. V is TRBV28 and J is TRBJ2-3; TRBD1 matches 10 bases. The germline gives CDR1 MDHEN, CDR2 SYDVKM. This CDR3 contains 15 residues. The CDR3 protein is CASSTSGTGVDTQYF. The DNA of the CDR3 is TGCGCCAGCAGTACCTCCGGGACAGGGGTAGATACGCAGTATTTT.

The gene calls are TRBV9 and TRBJ2-1, with 10 bases aligning to TRBD2. Germline V lookup: CDR1 SGDLS, CDR2 YYNGEE. The CDR3 spans 19 residues. The junction had 9 bases not matched to a gene; V was cut back by 0 bases and J by 0 bases. The CDR3 region is CASSVGLAGLISSYNEQFF. CDR3 nucleotide sequence: TGTGCCAGCAGCGTAGGACTAGCGGGCCTGATAAGCTCCTACAATGAGCAGTTCTTC.

This clonotype has only a few counts. This rearrangement joins TRBV4-3 to TRBJ1-4; possibly TRBD1 for D (5 bases). CDR1 and CDR2 (germline): LGHNA, YSLEER. The V end lost 4 bases, the J end lost 2 bases, and 17 bases lay between the germline ends. CDR3 length: 17 amino acids. The CDR3 bases are TGCGCCAGCAGCCCCCGGGTCCCGGGGACGACTAATGAAAAACTGTTTTTT. Residues: CASSPRVPGTTNEKLFF.

Ten or more counts support this clonotype. This chain uses TRBV7-2 with TRBJ2-7; no reliable D call. The CDR3 spans 13 residues. V lost 1 base and J lost 4, with 8 bases in between. CDR1 SGHTA and CDR2 FQGNSA come from the germline V gene. The CDR3 bases are TGTGCCAGCAGCTTAGAACGGTCGTACGAGCAGTACTTC. Amino acid sequence: CASSLERSYEQYF.

Of note for this clonotype: One end of the junction varies from germline; a read error may be responsible. The CDR3 protein is CAGSQGLGAALETQYF. CDR3 nucleotide sequence: TGTGCCGGCAGCCAAGGTTTAGGAGCGGCCTTGGAGACCCAGTACTTC. The chain joins TRBV4-2 to TRBJ2-7, with D perhaps matching TRBD2 (5 bases). The better agreement between TRBJ2-5 and the DNA end casts doubt on the J call. Germline V lookup: CDR1 LGHNA, CDR2 YNFKEQ. The CDR3 has 16 residues.

Only a few counts were recorded for this clonotype. CDR3: CASSPLTTGELFF. The CDR3 DNA follows: TGTGCCAGCAGCCCCCTCACGACCGGGGAGCTGTTTTTT. The rearrangement joins TRBV3-1 to TRBJ2-2, with D unclear. The V gene lost 4 bases and the J gene lost 5 bases, with 8 bases spanning the gap. Germline-derived CDR1 and CDR2 are LGHDT and YNNKEL (reference sequence). This CDR3 region has 13 residues.

The chain carries TRBV6-2 or TRBV6-3 and TRBJ2-1; 7 nucleotides match TRBD2. The CDR3 runs to 15 residues. Per the germline V gene, CDR1 is MNHEY and CDR2 is SVGEGT. J gave up 0 bases and V 8 bases, and 7 bases lay outside the gene matches. The CDR3 nucleotides read TGTGCCAGCTTCCAGCGGGGAGGCTCCTACAATGAGCAGTTCTTC. This sequence encodes CASFQRGGSYNEQFF.

V usage is TRBV11-2 and J usage is TRBJ2-1; maybe TRBD2 (6 bases). The CDR3 spans 16 residues. Germline V lookup: CDR1 SGHAT, CDR2 FQNNGV. Trimming took 4 bases from V and 5 from J, leaving 18 bases between them. The CDR3 spells CASSSREWEPDNEQFF. CDR3 bases: TGTGCCAGCAGCTCCCGGGAGTGGGAGCCCGACAATGAGCAGTTCTTC.

This sequence joins TRBV4-1 and TRBJ1-1; D gene unclear. Trimming stripped 4 bases from V and 5 bases from J, with 11 bases between. This CDR3 has 13 residues. Germline V gene sequence: CDR1 MGHRA, CDR2 YSYEKL. Here the CDR3 reads CASSPGVRTEAFF. The CDR3 DNA is TGCGCCAGCAGCCCTGGGGTGAGAACTGAAGCTTTCTTT.

This chain links TRBV25-1 with TRBJ1-2, with D possibly being TRBD1 (5 bases). V was clipped by 1 base and J by 7 bases, with 16 bases between them. CDR3 size: 15 residues. Germline assignment: CDR1 MGHDK and CDR2 SYGVNS. The CDR3 loop reads CASSEFRGALGGYTF. CDR3 DNA: TGTGCCAGCAGTGAATTTAGGGGCGCCTTGGGTGGCTACACCTTC.

The chain combines TRBV5-6 with TRBJ2-2; 14 bases match TRBD2. The CDR3 is made up of 20 amino acids. After removal of 1 base from V and 3 bases from J, the junction contained 11 bases not matched to a gene. The germline gives CDR1 SGHDT, CDR2 YYEEEE. The chain's CDR3 is CASSLYGLAGGAYYTGELFF. In DNA form, the CDR3 reads TGTGCCAGCAGCTTGTACGGACTAGCGGGAGGCGCCTACTACACCGGGGAGCTGTTTTTT.

The chain employs TRBV20-1 and TRBJ2-7; tentatively, D is TRBD2 (6 bases). V dropped 6 bases and J dropped 4 bases, with 16 bases sitting between them. Germline CDR1 and CDR2: DFQATT and SNEGSKA (reference sequence). The CDR3 consists of 13 residues. CDR3 residues: CSAQTSFDYEQYF. The CDR3 nucleotides read TGCAGTGCACAGACTAGTTTCGATTACGAGCAGTACTTC.

The chain combines TRBV6-2 or TRBV6-3 with TRBJ2-3, with TRBD2 matching 14 bases. The V segment lost 0 bases and the J segment 4 bases; nucleotides outside the gene matches: 6. The CDR3 contains 18 residues. The germline V gene encodes CDR1 MNHEY and CDR2 SVGEGT. The CDR3 loop is CASSYSGTSGSHADTQYF. The CDR3 DNA follows: TGTGCCAGCAGTTACTCCGGGACTAGCGGGAGTCATGCAGATACGCAGTATTTT.

This clonotype was detected a few times. The chain couples TRBV6-6 to TRBJ2-7; D is unclear. The CDR3 is made up of 13 amino acids. Trimming cost V 6 bases and J 1 base, with 10 bases left between them. CDR1 is MNHNY and CDR2 is SVGAGI in the germline V gene (reference sequence). In DNA, the CDR3 is TGTGCCAGCAGCGCCAGCGCGTCCTACGAGCAGTACTTC. This translates into CASSASASYEQYF.

The chain joins TRBV4-1 to TRBJ2-3; TRBD2 matches at 9 bases. The length of the CDR3 is 17 residues. Trimming at V came to 1 base and at J to 1 base, leaving 6 bases not matched to a gene. Germline CDR1 and CDR2: MGHRA and YSYEKL. The DNA of the CDR3 is TGCGCCAGCAGCCAAGTCAAGCGGGAGGTAGGCACAGATACGCAGTATTTT. The encoded protein is CASSQVKREVGTDTQYF.

The rearrangement links TRBV6-2 or TRBV6-3 to TRBJ1-5, with TRBD1 identical over 9 bases. The trim removed 10 bases at V and 5 bases at J, leaving 9 bases unmatched. The CDR3 is made up of 14 amino acids. CDR1 and CDR2 (germline): MNHEY, SVGEGT. The CDR3, as DNA: TGTGCCAACAGCCCCGGGACAGGGTATCAGCCCCAGCATTTT. Translated: CANSPGTGYQPQHF.

A few counts support this clonotype. The chain links TRBV29-1 to TRBJ2-1, with 7 bases that match TRBD2. Germline loops: CDR1 SQVTM, CDR2 ANQGSEA. The CDR3 contains 13 residues. V was pared by 7 bases and J by 2 bases, with 5 bases of the junction left unmatched. This CDR3 reads CSGSGLAYNEQFF. The CDR3 region has the DNA TGCAGCGGGTCAGGACTAGCCTACAATGAGCAGTTCTTC.

The sample holds a few counts of this clonotype. The CDR3 spells CASTGLADNEQFF. The CDR3 DNA is TGCGCCAGCACGGGACTAGCGGATAATGAGCAGTTCTTC. This sequence joins TRBV4-1 and TRBJ2-1, with 11 bases matching TRBD2. The CDR3 extends over 13 amino acids. Per germline, CDR1 MGHRA and CDR2 YSYEKL. V dropped 7 bases and J dropped 7; count of bases not matched to a gene: 3.

The CDR3 sequence: CASSQDRTSGKYEQYF. In nucleotides, the CDR3 is TGCGCCAGCAGCCAAGATCGCACTAGCGGGAAATACGAGCAGTACTTC. This rearrangement joins TRBV4-3 to TRBJ2-7, with TRBD2 matching over 10 bases. The CDR3 length is 16 residues. With V trimmed by 0 bases and J by 4 bases, 6 bases remained unmatched. Germline loops: CDR1 LGHNA, CDR2 YSLEER.

The chain links TRBV6-6 to TRBJ1-1, with a possible D match to TRBD1 (6 bases). The CDR3 loop spans 12 amino acids. The V end was cut by 10 bases, the J end by 10 bases, with 19 bases between. Germline CDR1 MNHNY, CDR2 SVGAGI (reference sequence). As DNA, the CDR3 is TGTGCCACTCTCAAGGACAGCGGTCGAGCTTTCTTT. As protein: CATLKDSGRAFF.

This clonotype was detected ten times or more. V is TRBV29-1 and J is TRBJ2-5; D gene uncertain. The CDR3 covers 14 residues. The V gene's germline CDR1 is SQVTM and CDR2 ANQGSEA. The germline V and J ends were trimmed by 2 bases and 4 bases, with 14 bases remaining between them. CDR3 loop: CSVEIGKPRETQYF. DNA for the CDR3: TGCAGCGTTGAAATAGGGAAACCGCGAGAGACCCAGTACTTC. The variable domain in full, with the rest retrieved from reference TRBV29-1 and TRBJ2-5, is SAVISQKPSRDICQRGTSLTIQCQVDSQVTMMFWYRQQPGQSLTLIATANQGSEATYESGFVIDKFPISRPNLTFSTLTVSNMSPEDSSIYLCSVEIGKPRETQYFGPGTRLLVL.

The rearrangement uses TRBV27 and TRBJ2-7, with 10 bases lining up with TRBD2. In germline, CDR1 is MNHEY, CDR2 SMNVEV (reference sequence). CDR3 length: 17 amino acids. V was clipped by 7 bases and J by 3 bases; unmatched bases: 15. CDR3: CASKAQNSLAGGYEQYF. For the CDR3, the DNA is TGTGCCAGCAAGGCCCAGAACTCTTTAGCGGGAGGCTACGAGCAGTACTTC.

This clonotype was seen a handful of times. The CDR3 DNA follows: TGTGCCAGCAGCTTCCCAGGGGATGGCTACACCTTC. Translated, it gives CASSFPGDGYTF. The V and J genes are TRBV11-2 and TRBJ1-2; the D gene is possibly TRBD1 (6 bases). V lost 3 bases and J lost 6, with 8 bases in between. The length of the CDR3 is 12 residues. Germline CDR1 reads SGHAT; CDR2 reads FQNNGV.

The chain recombines TRBV9 with TRBJ2-1; D call uncertain. Trimming left V 0 bases short and J 8 bases short, with 21 bases between. The CDR3 has 17 amino acids. Germline lookup yields CDR1 SGDLS and CDR2 YYNGEE. In DNA, the CDR3 is TGTGCCAGCAGCGTAGTTCCCAGCCCCTCACCTCGGGATGAGCAGTTCTTC. Its protein is CASSVVPSPSPRDEQFF. Full variable domain (missing parts from reference TRBV9 and TRBJ2-1): DSGVTQTPKHLITATGQRVTLRCSPRSGDLSVYWYQQSLDQGLQFLIQYYNGEERAKGNILERFSAQQFPDLHSELNLSSLELGDSALYFCASSVVPSPSPRDEQFFGPGTRLTVL.

V is TRBV3-1 and J is TRBJ2-5; maybe TRBD1 (5 bases). The J call may not be correct, given that the DNA end is closer to TRBJ2-7. CDR1 and CDR2 (germline): LGHDT, YNNKEL (reference sequence). The CDR3 has 16 amino acids. In DNA form, the CDR3 reads TGTGCCAGCAGCCAAAAGGTGTGGGGCAGAGCCTACGAGCAGTACTTC. Protein sequence: CASSQKVWGRAYEQYF.

This clonotype has a handful of counts. V is TRBV9 and J is TRBJ1-2; TRBD1 is a possible D gene (6 bases). Looked up from germline, CDR1 is SGDLS and CDR2 is YYNGEE. The CDR3 runs to 14 residues. V was trimmed by 0 bases and J by 2 bases, leaving 8 bases between them. CDR3 coding DNA: TGTGCCAGCAGCGTAGCGACAGGAAACTATGGCTACACCTTC. Translating gives CASSVATGNYGYTF.

The chain has TRBV5-4 and TRBJ2-1; TRBD2 matches 13 bases. The CDR3 spans 16 residues. The trim removed 1 base at V and 7 bases at J, leaving 5 bases unmatched. CDR1 and CDR2 (germline): SGHNT, YYREEE (reference sequence). In DNA, the CDR3 is TGTGCCAGCAGCTTGTTCACTAGCGGGAGGGGGAATGAGCAGTTCTTC. This translates into CASSLFTSGRGNEQFF. The entire variable domain, with the rest obtained from reference TRBV5-4 and TRBJ2-1, is as follows: ETGVTQSPTHLIKTRGQQVTLRCSSQSGHNTVSWYQQALGQGPQFIFQYYREEENGRGNFPPRFSGLQFPNYSSELNVNALELDDSALYLCASSLFTSGRGNEQFFGPGTRLTVL.